These 24 T cell receptor beta chains share one sample of origin, sequenced in a study of beta chain features in type 1 diabetes. The study's findings and limits: Shortening of TCRB CDR3s, moderate but significant, appeared in all four CD4+ subsets of Type 1 diabetes patients.

These TCRs' antigens remain unknown. Of the isolated RNA, all was reverse transcribed, and so the sequenced material was expressed TCRB transcripts. Libraries were prepared by immunoSEQ multiplex PCR; TCRdb keeps only in-frame clonotypes and omits some of them. Among 120,000 or so clones listed, around 15% were seen once. Sequences were obtained from central memory CD4+ T cells from blood. Receptors originate from a man between 18 and 29 years old with type 1 diabetes.

This clone appeared many times. The genes are TRBV2 and TRBJ2-7, with D maybe TRBD1 (6 bases). The CDR3 is 14 amino acids. Looked up from germline, CDR1 is SNHLY and CDR2 is FYNNEI. V lost 6 bases to trimming and J lost 3 bases, with 15 bases between them. The CDR3 coding sequence is TGTGCCAGCAGGGCCGGGACACAGAACTACGAGCAGTACTTC. This translates into CASRAGTQNYEQYF.

Worth noting for this clone: Other DNA sequences from this sample encode an identical CDR3 as well. This chain uses TRBV30 with TRBJ2-3; D is unclear. The CDR3 spans 12 residues. Looked up from germline, CDR1 is GTSNPN and CDR2 is SVGIG (reference sequence). The V gene lost 2 bases and the J gene lost 0 bases, with 3 bases spanning the gap. The CDR3 loop is CAWSLSTDTQYF. Here the CDR3 DNA reads TGTGCCTGGAGTCTTAGCACAGATACGCAGTATTTT.

This clone was seen at least ten times. CDR3 in amino acids: CASSSLTEYNEQFF. Here the CDR3 DNA reads TGTGCCAGCAGCTCCCTGACGGAGTACAATGAGCAGTTCTTC. V and J are TRBV7-9 and TRBJ2-1; D gene ambiguous. Trimming shortened V by 4 bases and J by 4 bases, and 11 bases separated the two germline ends. This CDR3 comprises 14 residues. Germline-derived CDR1 and CDR2 are SEHNR and FQNEAQ (reference sequence).

This clone was counted only a few times. CDR3 sequence reads: CASSEAPGYNQNIQYF. Here the CDR3 DNA reads TGTGCCAGCAGTGAAGCGCCCGGGTACAACCAAAACATTCAGTACTTC. The gene calls are TRBV6-1 and TRBJ2-4; D not resolved. Trimming removed 0 bases at V and 5 bases at J, with 14 bases between. The CDR3 is 16 amino acids. Per germline, CDR1 MNHNS and CDR2 SASEGT.

A few counts support this clone. This sequence joins TRBV9 and TRBJ2-3; D is unclear. The CDR3 has 13 amino acids. The ends were cut back, 4 bases at V and 5 bases at J, with 11 bases in the middle. CDR1 is SGDLS, CDR2 YYNGEE, per germline. The CDR3, as DNA: TGTGCCAGCAGCCCCCATAGAGAAGATACGCAGTATTTT. This encodes CASSPHREDTQYF.

Many counts were recorded for this clone. The CDR3 DNA reads TGTGCCAGCAGCTTTGGAGCGGGGGGGCTAGTAGCCTACAATGAGCAGTTCTTC. Translating gives CASSFGAGGLVAYNEQFF. The J gene is TRBJ2-1, the V gene TRBV11-2; 10 bases fit TRBD2. CDR3 length: 18 residues. V was pared by 3 bases and J by 2 bases, with 10 bases of the junction left unmatched. The germline gives CDR1 SGHAT, CDR2 FQNNGV.

This clone was detected only once. The chain carries TRBV28 and TRBJ2-5, with D maybe TRBD2 (7 bases). The CDR3 has 16 residues. The germline CDR1 and CDR2 sequences are MDHEN and SYDVKM. V lost 5 bases to trimming and J lost 1 base, with 17 bases between them. Here the CDR3 reads CASSPLGAGAQETQYF. The CDR3 nucleotides read TGTGCCAGCAGTCCCCTGGGGGCGGGGGCCCAAGAGACCCAGTACTTC. The full variable domain, in which reference TRBV28 and TRBJ2-5 provide the parts outside the CDR3, is DVKVTQSSRYLVKRTGEKVFLECVQDMDHENMFWYRQDPGLGLRLIYFSYDVKMKEKGDIPEGYSVSREKKERFSLILESASTNQTSMYLCASSPLGAGAQETQYFGPGTRLLVL.

This clone was picked up many times. This chain joins TRBV4-1 and TRBJ2-3, with D possibly TRBD2 on 5 matching bases. Germline CDR1 and CDR2: MGHRA and YSYEKL. The CDR3 contains 16 residues. The V end was cut by 3 bases, the J end by 4 bases, with 17 bases between. The CDR3 region is CASSQPGLRNSDTQYF. CDR3 DNA sequence: TGCGCCAGCAGCCAGCCCGGACTGAGGAACTCAGATACGCAGTATTTT.

This clone came up a few times. The V and J genes are TRBV2 and TRBJ2-5, with TRBD2 matching over 7 bases. V trimming: 8 bases; J trimming: 5 bases; junction bases outside the gene matches: 8. From germline, CDR1 is SNHLY and CDR2 FYNNEI. The CDR3 has 13 residues. CDR3 bases: TGTGCCAGCCGAGGGGAGGGCACCGAGACCCAGTACTTC. Translating gives CASRGEGTETQYF.

The V and J genes are TRBV29-1 and TRBJ2-5; 7 positions agree with TRBD2. After removal of 6 bases from V and 5 bases from J, the junction contained 6 bases not matched to a gene. The CDR3 sequence is 12 residues long. Germline V gives CDR1 SQVTM, CDR2 ANQGSEA. The CDR3 nucleotides are TGCAGCGTCCGTGCGGGAGACGAGACCCAGTACTTC. Protein product: CSVRAGDETQYF.

The V call is TRBV29-1, the J call TRBJ2-7; D could derive from TRBD1 or TRBD2 (5 bases each). CDR3 length: 12 residues. V was cut by 5 bases and J by 3 bases, with 11 bases left in between. Germline V gene data show CDR1 as SQVTM and CDR2 as ANQGSEA. The CDR3 DNA is TGCAGCGTTAAAGGGGACGGCTACGAGCAGTACTTC. It encodes CSVKGDGYEQYF.

The rearrangement uses TRBV7-9 and TRBJ2-5; D possibly corresponds to TRBD2 (6 bases). V was cut by 4 bases and J by 5 bases, with 14 bases left in between. This CDR3 comprises 14 residues. Germline lookup yields CDR1 SEHNR and CDR2 FQNEAQ (reference sequence). Here the CDR3 DNA reads TGTGCCAGCAGCTCTCAGACTAGTCGGGAGACCCAGTACTTC. Amino acids: CASSSQTSRETQYF. Filled out from reference TRBV7-9 and TRBJ2-5, the complete variable domain reads DTGVSQNPRHKITKRGQNVTFRCDPISEHNRLYWYRQTLGQGPEFLTYFQNEAQLEKSRLLSDRFSAERPKGSFSTLEIQRTEQGDSAMYLCASSSQTSRETQYFGPGTRLLVL.

This chain joins TRBV18 and TRBJ1-5, with a possible D match to TRBD1 (5 bases). The CDR3 sequence is 14 residues long. CDR1 and CDR2 from the germline V gene are KGHSH and LQKENI. The germline V and J ends were trimmed by 3 bases and 7 bases, with 13 bases remaining between them. The CDR3 coding sequence is TGTGCCAGCTCACCTCAAGGGGACGAGCAGCCCCAGCATTTT. Translation gives CASSPQGDEQPQHF.

This clone occurred a few times. This chain joins TRBV7-8 and TRBJ1-5; maybe TRBD1 (5 bases). The CDR3 is 13 amino acids. V lost 1 base to trimming and J lost 11 bases, with 12 bases between them. CDR1 is SGHVS, CDR2 FQNEAQ, per germline. CDR3 sequence: CASSLEEGVAQHF. The DNA of the CDR3 is TGTGCCAGCAGCTTAGAAGAAGGGGTGGCCCAGCATTTT.

This clone was observed a handful of times. The J gene is TRBJ1-2, the V gene TRBV29-1; D not certain. V dropped 2 bases and J dropped 4 bases, with 14 bases sitting between them. The germline V gene encodes CDR1 SQVTM and CDR2 ANQGSEA. The CDR3 consists of 14 residues. This chain's CDR3 is CSVEKGSSTYGYTF. The CDR3 nucleotides are TGCAGCGTTGAAAAGGGTTCAAGCACCTATGGCTACACCTTC.

This clone was counted between two and nine times. J is TRBJ2-3 and V is TRBV6-5; 9 bases are a match to TRBD1. Trimming removed 6 bases from V and 6 bases from J; junction bases left unmatched: 10. The CDR3 sequence is 15 residues long. Germline CDR1 MNHEY, CDR2 SVGAGI. The CDR3 bases are TGTGCCAGCAGACCCCGACAGGGGGGATTGGATACGCAGTATTTT. Its translation is CASRPRQGGLDTQYF.

The gene calls are TRBV7-2 and TRBJ2-1, with 10 nucleotides matching TRBD2. The CDR3 consists of 15 residues. Germline V gene lookup returns CDR1 SGHTA and CDR2 FQGNSA. Trimming cost V 4 bases and J 6 bases; bases outside gene matches: 6. The CDR3: CASSYSGRNGNEQFF. CDR3 bases: TGTGCCAGCAGCTATAGCGGGAGGAATGGCAATGAGCAGTTCTTC. The full variable domain, completed using reference TRBV7-2 and TRBJ2-1, is GAGVSQSPSNKVTEKGKDVELRCDPISGHTALYWYRQSLGQGLEFLIYFQGNSAPDKSGLPSDRFSAERTGGSVSTLTIQRTQQEDSAVYLCASSYSGRNGNEQFFGPGTRLTVL.

This rearrangement joins TRBV18 to TRBJ2-5; D remains unclear. CDR1 and CDR2 (germline): KGHSH, LQKENI. The CDR3 spans 13 residues. Deletions cut 3 bases from V and 5 bases from J, with 10 bases between. The CDR3 sequence: CASSPTQEETQYF. The CDR3 bases are TGTGCCAGCTCACCGACCCAAGAGGAGACCCAGTACTTC.

The chain links TRBV7-2 to TRBJ2-5; D is possibly TRBD2 (6 bases). Germline CDR1 SGHTA, CDR2 FQGNSA. The V gene lost 4 bases and the J gene lost 4 bases, with 13 bases spanning the gap. The length of the CDR3 is 14 residues. CDR3 sequence (DNA): TGTGCCAGCAGCTCCTCCTCGGGGGTAGAGACCCAGTACTTC. It encodes CASSSSSGVETQYF.

The rearrangement uses TRBV7-6 and TRBJ2-5, with D possibly TRBD2 on 6 matching bases. The CDR3 covers 13 residues. Germline CDR1 is SGHVS and CDR2 is FNYEAQ. V was trimmed by 4 bases and J by 4 bases, leaving 10 bases between them. The CDR3 here is CASSSLAVETQYF. The CDR3 DNA is TGTGCCAGCAGCTCATTAGCGGTAGAGACCCAGTACTTC.

A note on this clone: Relative to the germline gene, one junction end is altered; a read error may explain this. For the CDR3, the DNA is TGTGCCAGCAGTAGTCGACTGTCAGGGAATGGGCAGTTCTTC. Its protein product is CASSSRLSGNGQFF. The V and J genes are TRBV6-8 and TRBJ2-1; a possible D gene is TRBD1 (5 bases). The germline CDR1 and CDR2 sequences are MNHGY and SAAAGT. CDR3 size: 14 residues.

The V gene is TRBV19, the J gene TRBJ1-5; D is perhaps TRBD1 (6 bases). Trimming took 7 bases from V and 0 from J, leaving 10 bases between them. Per germline, CDR1 LNHDA and CDR2 SQIVND (reference sequence). There are 14 residues in the CDR3. The CDR3 DNA is TGTGCCAGTATAGGACAGTATAGCAATCAGCCCCAGCATTTT. Protein product: CASIGQYSNQPQHF.

This clone occurred many times. The chain couples TRBV7-2 to TRBJ2-2; D uncertain. The CDR3 is 13 residues long. The germline gives CDR1 SGHTA, CDR2 FQGNSA. Deletions cut 2 bases from V and 3 bases from J, with 4 bases between. CDR3: CASSLRHTGELFF. For the CDR3, the DNA is TGTGCCAGCAGCTTAAGGCACACCGGGGAGCTGTTTTTT.

The chain couples TRBV6-5 to TRBJ2-5; D uncertain. The J call may be incorrect, as the DNA end agrees better with TRBJ2-7. CDR1 and CDR2 (germline): MNHEY, SVGAGI. CDR3 length: 15 amino acids. The CDR3 sequence: CASSYSFTTPYEQYF. The CDR3 region has the DNA TGTGCCAGCAGTTACTCATTTACGACACCTTACGAGCAGTACTTC.